This T cell receptor beta chain derives from a study of beta chain features in type 1 diabetes. Points from the study as a whole: Shorter templates might be favored by PCR, equally in patients and controls. For type 1 diabetes patients, VDJ junctions showed fewer insertions and more deletions. The analysis here could not establish whether HLA type shapes TCRB rearrangement.

Purity of each sorted population was above 95%. Sequencing targeted expressed TCRB transcripts, as all isolated RNA had been reverse transcribed. The repertoire was sequenced with immunoSEQ multiplex PCR; TCRdb's copy has only in-frame clones and lacks some. The repertoire includes around 300,000 clones, approximately 10% of them detected once, and over 0.015% sits in the top ten. The germline gives CDR1 MGHDK, CDR2 SYGVNS. J gave up 1 base and V 3 bases, and 0 bases lay outside the gene matches. CDR3 length: 14 residues. On this clone itself: Its antigen is unidentified.

This receptor was taken from a woman in her thirties in good health. The V call is TRBV25-1, the J call TRBJ2-5; 9 positions match TRBD1. Source material: naive CD4+ T cells from blood. This CDR3 reads CASSETGGQETQYF. In nucleotides, the CDR3 is TGTGCCAGCAGTGAGACAGGGGGCCAAGAGACCCAGTACTTC.